This TCR beta chain was captured in a study of blood T cell repertoires in COVID-19. Whole-study context: Donors in the United States, Italy and Spain gave samples during acute or convalescent COVID-19.

Original analysis: The authors estimated nucleated cell counts from reference gene primer amplification. Sequencing used immunoSEQ multiplex PCR; TCRdb keeps in-frame clones, though not all of them. V and J calls and clone size are those listed in that table; D and trimming were worked out from the DNA. The sample shows over 90,000 clones, roughly 70% of them seen only once. This clone turned up a few times. V shed 4 bases and J shed 8 bases, with 9 bases lying between them. The CDR3 spans 12 residues. Germline lookup yields CDR1 LNHDA and CDR2 SQIVND (reference sequence). Sequenced: peripheral blood. This chain uses TRBV19 with TRBJ2-4; D uncertain. This receptor was obtained from a man between 65 and 80 years old with COVID-19, enrolled during active disease. The DNA of the CDR3 is TGTGCCAGTAGTACCTCCGGTCACATTCAGTACTTC. Its protein product is CASSTSGHIQYF.